Listed below are T cell receptor beta chains from one sample, sequenced in a study of blood T cell repertoires in COVID-19. Sequencing used immunoSEQ multiplex PCR; TCRdb keeps in-frame clones, though not all of them. The data hold approximately 210,000 clones, with around 91% observed a single time. The specimen was peripheral blood. These TCRs come from a woman between 35 and 50 years old with acute or convalescent COVID-19. CDR3s include the opening cysteine and the closing phenylalanine or tryptophan. For some rows the clone size is stated as once, few or many, or as a class when expanded; others skip it.

clone_size: -
v_call: TRBV9
j_call: TRBJ2-3
cdr3_aa: CASSALAGGPSDTQYF

clone_size: -
v_call: TRBV6-4
j_call: TRBJ2-1
cdr3_aa: CASSAGESSYNEQFF

clone_size: -
v_call: TRBV24-1
j_call: TRBJ1-3
cdr3_aa: CATSEGSLRGIGNTIYF

clone_size: -
v_call: TRBV5-1
j_call: TRBJ2-5
cdr3_aa: CASSLEGQGQETQYF

clone_size: -
v_call: TRBV6-5
j_call: TRBJ1-1
cdr3_aa: CASRRERLSTEAFF

clone_size: -
v_call: TRBV19
j_call: TRBJ2-5
cdr3_aa: CASSSPRGGQETQYF

clone_size: -
v_call: TRBV9
j_call: TRBJ2-5
cdr3_aa: CASSVDGTSGVGETQYF

clone_size: -
v_call: TRBV5-1
j_call: TRBJ2-6
cdr3_aa: CASSLEGALLTGANVLTF

clone_size: once
v_call: TRBV25-1
j_call: TRBJ2-5
cdr3_aa: CASSESHRRVRYF

clone_size: few
v_call: TRBV3-1/TRBV3-2
j_call: TRBJ1-3
cdr3_aa: CASSPRWGGGNTIYF

clone_size: -
v_call: TRBV27
j_call: TRBJ1-4
cdr3_aa: CASSMGGREKLFF

clone_size: once
v_call: TRBV11-2
j_call: TRBJ1-5
cdr3_aa: CASSYNRDQPQHF

clone_size: few
v_call: TRBV7-9
j_call: TRBJ1-1
cdr3_aa: CASSSQGDLNTEAFF

clone_size: -
v_call: TRBV5-6
j_call: TRBJ1-2
cdr3_aa: CASSAGTGAFYGYTF

clone_size: -
v_call: TRBV27
j_call: TRBJ1-4
cdr3_aa: CASSSLNSNEKLFF

clone_size: -
v_call: TRBV14
j_call: TRBJ1-6
cdr3_aa: CASSQANRELRSPLHF

clone_size: -
v_call: TRBV5-1
j_call: TRBJ1-2
cdr3_aa: CASSSAPTGNPNYGYTF

clone_size: -
v_call: TRBV30
j_call: TRBJ1-1
cdr3_aa: CAWTTGPEAFF

clone_size: -
v_call: TRBV7-2
j_call: TRBJ1-1
cdr3_aa: CASSLLGTEAFF

clone_size: -
v_call: TRBV19
j_call: TRBJ2-1
cdr3_aa: CASSLSQGYEQFF

clone_size: -
v_call: TRBV3-1/TRBV3-2
j_call: TRBJ1-4
cdr3_aa: CASSLAQGGEKLFF

clone_size: -
v_call: TRBV12-5
j_call: TRBJ2-6
cdr3_aa: CASSTGQGTSNVLTF

clone_size: -
v_call: TRBV5-1
j_call: TRBJ2-1
cdr3_aa: CASSLGADEQFF

clone_size: -
v_call: TRBV11-3
j_call: TRBJ1-1
cdr3_aa: CASSKGTGGAEEAFF

clone_size: -
v_call: TRBV4-1
j_call: TRBJ1-1
cdr3_aa: CASSHPGGETEAFF

clone_size: -
v_call: TRBV27
j_call: TRBJ1-2
cdr3_aa: CASSPSRTWEKVYGYTF

clone_size: -
v_call: TRBV14
j_call: TRBJ2-1
cdr3_aa: CASSQDRGLAAYNEQFF

clone_size: -
v_call: TRBV10-3
j_call: TRBJ1-6
cdr3_aa: CAITPLPRTGSSLRIPLHF

clone_size: once
v_call: TRBV14
j_call: TRBJ1-1
cdr3_aa: CASSQVGGNTEAFF

clone_size: -
v_call: TRBV14
j_call: TRBJ1-1
cdr3_aa: CASSRGKGGPDEAFF